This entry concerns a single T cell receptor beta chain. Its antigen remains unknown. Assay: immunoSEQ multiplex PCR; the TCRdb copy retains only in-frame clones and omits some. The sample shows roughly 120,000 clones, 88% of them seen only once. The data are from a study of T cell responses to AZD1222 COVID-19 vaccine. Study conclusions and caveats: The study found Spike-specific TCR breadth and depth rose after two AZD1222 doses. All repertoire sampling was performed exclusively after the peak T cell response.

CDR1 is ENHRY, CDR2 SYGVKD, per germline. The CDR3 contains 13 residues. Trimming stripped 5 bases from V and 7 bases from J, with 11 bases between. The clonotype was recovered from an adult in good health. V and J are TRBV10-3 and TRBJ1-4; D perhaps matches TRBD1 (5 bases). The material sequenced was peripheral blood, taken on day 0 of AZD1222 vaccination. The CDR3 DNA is TGTGCCATCAGTCGGGACCCGGGTGAAAAACTGTTTTTT. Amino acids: CAISRDPGEKLFF.